This T cell receptor (beta chain) derives from a study of blood T cell repertoires in COVID-19. Study as a whole: Samples taken during acute and convalescent COVID-19 were collected in the United States, Italy and Spain. T cells, B-cell-depleted T cells, or PBMCs provided the cDNA or gDNA that served as material.

Sequencing used immunoSEQ multiplex PCR; TCRdb keeps in-frame clones, though not all of them. The repertoire includes more than 85,000 clones, approximately 91% of them detected once, and 6.5% sits in the top ten. The V gene's germline CDR1 is SGHNT and CDR2 YYREEE (reference sequence). The V segment lost 0 bases and the J segment 5 bases; nucleotides outside the gene matches: 4. The CDR3 extends over 14 amino acids. The chain combines TRBV5-4 with TRBJ2-5, with TRBD2 matching 7 bases. Sequencing was carried out using peripheral blood. This TCR came from a woman aged 60-70 years with acute or convalescent COVID-19. CDR3 sequence: CASSLGGSKETQYF. The CDR3 DNA reads as TGTGCCAGCAGCTTGGGCGGGAGCAAGGAGACCCAGTACTTC.